A single T cell receptor (beta chain) is shown here with its context. The sample belongs to a study of cytomegalovirus exposure and HLA in healthy donors. Germline V gives CDR1 MDHEN, CDR2 SYDVKM. Trimming took 2 bases from V and 5 from J, leaving 6 bases between them. This CDR3 spans 12 amino acids. Amplification used 60 Vbeta primers and 13 Jbeta primers. This table comes from immunoSEQ multiplex PCR, and its TCRdb copy is limited to in-frame clones, with some not included. The sample gives 100,000 to 150,000 clones, 80% of which show up once; about 4% is in the top ten. The sequence was collected from a woman between 40 and 50 years old in good health and CMV-seronegative. The chain has TRBV28 and TRBJ1-2; D is ambiguous. What was sequenced was PBMCs. CDR3 sequence reads: CASSLEGYGYTF. CDR3 in DNA: TGTGCCAGCAGTTTAGAGGGTTATGGCTACACCTTC.